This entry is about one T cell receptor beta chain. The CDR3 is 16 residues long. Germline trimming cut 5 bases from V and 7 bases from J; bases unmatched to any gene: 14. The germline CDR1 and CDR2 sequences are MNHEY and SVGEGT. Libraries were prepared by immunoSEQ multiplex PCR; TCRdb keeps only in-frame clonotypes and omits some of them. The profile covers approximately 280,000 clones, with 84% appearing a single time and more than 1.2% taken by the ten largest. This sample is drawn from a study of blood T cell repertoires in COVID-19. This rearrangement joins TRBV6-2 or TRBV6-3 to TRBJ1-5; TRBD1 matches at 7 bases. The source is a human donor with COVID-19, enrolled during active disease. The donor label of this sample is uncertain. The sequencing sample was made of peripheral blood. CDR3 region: CASSGSYRGNGQPQHF. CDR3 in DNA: TGTGCCAGCAGTGGCTCATACAGGGGCAACGGCCAGCCCCAGCATTTT.